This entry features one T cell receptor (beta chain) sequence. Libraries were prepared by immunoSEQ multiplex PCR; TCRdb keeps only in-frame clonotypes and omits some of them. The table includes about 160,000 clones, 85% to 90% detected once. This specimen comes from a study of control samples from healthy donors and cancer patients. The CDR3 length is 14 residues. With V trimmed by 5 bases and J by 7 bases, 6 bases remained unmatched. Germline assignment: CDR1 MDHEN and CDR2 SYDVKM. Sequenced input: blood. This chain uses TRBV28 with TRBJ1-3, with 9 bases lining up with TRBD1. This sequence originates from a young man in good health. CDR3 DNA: TGTGCCAGCAGTCTTACAGGGGGCGAGAACACCATATATTTT. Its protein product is CASSLTGGENTIYF.